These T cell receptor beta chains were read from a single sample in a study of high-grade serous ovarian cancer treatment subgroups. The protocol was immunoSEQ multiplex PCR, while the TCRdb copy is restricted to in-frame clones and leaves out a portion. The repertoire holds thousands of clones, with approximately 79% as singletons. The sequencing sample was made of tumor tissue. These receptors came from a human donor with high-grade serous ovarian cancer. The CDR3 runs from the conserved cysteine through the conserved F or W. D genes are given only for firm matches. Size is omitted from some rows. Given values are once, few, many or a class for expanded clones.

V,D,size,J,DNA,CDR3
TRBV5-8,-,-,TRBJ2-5,TGTGCCAGCAGCTCTCCGGGACAACAAGAGACCCAGTACTTC,CASSSPGQQETQYF
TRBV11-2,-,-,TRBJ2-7,TGTGCCAGCAGCTTAGCCATTTGGGACTACGAGCAGTACTTC,CASSLAIWDYEQYF
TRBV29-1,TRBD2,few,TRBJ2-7,TGCAGCGTTGAGAGACTAGCGGGAGGTAACCACGAGCAGTACTTC,CSVERLAGGNHEQYF
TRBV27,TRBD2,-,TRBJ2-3,TGTGCCAGCAGTTCCCGTGGGGCGGGGGTGCCCGTGGATAGCACAGATACGCAGTATTTT,CASSSRGAGVPVDSTDTQYF
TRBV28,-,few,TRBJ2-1,TGTGCCAGCAGTTTAGATCTCTCCTACAATGAGCAGTTCTTC,CASSLDLSYNEQFF
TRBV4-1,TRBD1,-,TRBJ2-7,TGCGCCAGCAGCCAAGATCGACAGGGTCGATACGAGCAGTACTTC,CASSQDRQGRYEQYF
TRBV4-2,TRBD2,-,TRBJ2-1,TGTGCCAGCAGCCAAGAAGGCGGGAGCTCCTACAATGAGCAGTTCTTC,CASSQEGGSSYNEQFF
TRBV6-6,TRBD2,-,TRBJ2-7,TGTGCCAGCAGTGGCCGTTTAGCGGGGCCCCCTCAGCAGTACTTC,CASSGRLAGPPQQYF
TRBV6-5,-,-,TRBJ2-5,TGTGCCAGCAGTTCGGGTAGGGTGGAGACCCAGTACTTC,CASSSGRVETQYF
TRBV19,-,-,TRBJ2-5,TGTGCCAGTAGTGCCCCCGGGACACCTTTTGTCGAGACCCAGTACTTC,CASSAPGTPFVETQYF
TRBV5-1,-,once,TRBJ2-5,TGCGCCAGCAGCTTCCAGACTCAAGAGACCCAGTACTTC,CASSFQTQETQYF
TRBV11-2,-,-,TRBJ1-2,TGTGCCAGCAGCTTAGATCAGGGTTATGGCTACACCTTC,CASSLDQGYGYTF
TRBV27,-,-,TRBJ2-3,TGTGCCAGCCACGCGCAGGGCACAGATACGCAGTATTTT,CASHAQGTDTQYF
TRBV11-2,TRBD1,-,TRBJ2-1,TGTGCCAGCAGCCGGACAGGGAGTGACAATGAGCAGTTCTTC,CASSRTGSDNEQFF
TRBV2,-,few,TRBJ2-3,TGTGCCAGCAGTGATAGACAAAGTAAGGGCACAGATACGCAGTATTTT,CASSDRQSKGTDTQYF
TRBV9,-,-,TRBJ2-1,TGTGCCAGCAGCGTAGTAGGGAGCTCCTACAATGAGCAGTTCTTC,CASSVVGSSYNEQFF
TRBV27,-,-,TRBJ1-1,TGTGCCAGCAGTTTAGCGGGACTGAACACTGAAGCTTTCTTT,CASSLAGLNTEAFF
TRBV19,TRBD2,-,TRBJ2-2,TGTGCCAGTAGCCCTACTAGCGGGGGCACCGGGGAGCTGTTTTTT,CASSPTSGGTGELFF
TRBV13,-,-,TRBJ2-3,TGTGCCAGCAGCCACAGGGTACGGACAGATACGCAGTATTTT,CASSHRVRTDTQYF
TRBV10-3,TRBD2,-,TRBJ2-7,TGTGCCATCAGTGACCCCGGGACTAGCGGCTCCTACGAGCAGTACTTC,CAISDPGTSGSYEQYF
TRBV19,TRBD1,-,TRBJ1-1,TGTGCCAGTTTCGGGACAGGGACGTTCACTGAAGCTTTCTTT,CASFGTGTFTEAFF
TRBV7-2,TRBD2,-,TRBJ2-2,TGTGCCAGCAGACTAGCGGCGAACACCGGGGAGCTGTTTTTT,CASRLAANTGELFF
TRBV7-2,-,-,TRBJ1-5,TGTGCCAGCAGCTTAGGGGGGGGGTCCCAGCATTTT,CASSLGGGSQHF
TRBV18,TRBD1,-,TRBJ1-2,TGTGCCAGCTCACCACCCGGACAGGGGGCGCGGTATGGCTACACCTTC,CASSPPGQGARYGYTF
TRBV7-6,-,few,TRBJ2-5,TGTGCCAGCAGCAGAGCCCTGGGCGGGACCCAAGAGACCCAGTACTTC,CASSRALGGTQETQYF
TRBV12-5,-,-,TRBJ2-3,TGTGCTAGTGCAGCGTCTACCGGATACACAGATACGCAGTATTTT,CASAASTGYTDTQYF
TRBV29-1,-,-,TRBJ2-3,TGCAGCGTTGAAGGTGGGGGTGGGAGTCGCACAGATACGCAGTATTTT,CSVEGGGGSRTDTQYF
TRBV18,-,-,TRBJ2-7,TGTGCCAGCTCACTGACCTTAGTATACGAGCAGTACTTC,CASSLTLVYEQYF
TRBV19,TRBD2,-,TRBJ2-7,TGTGCCAGTAGTATAGACCCCCCCCCGGGACTAGCGGGATTTCATCACGAGCAGTACTTC,CASSIDPPPGLAGFHHEQYF
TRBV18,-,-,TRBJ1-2,TGTGCCAGCTCACAGGGTTTATCCTATGGCTACACCTTC,CASSQGLSYGYTF
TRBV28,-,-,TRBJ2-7,TGTGCCAGCAGTTTGGGCCGGGCTAGTAGGTACGAGCAGTACTTC,CASSLGRASRYEQYF
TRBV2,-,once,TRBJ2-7,TGTGCCAGCAGTTATACCTACGAGCAGTACTTC,CASSYTYEQYF
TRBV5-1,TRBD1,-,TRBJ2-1,TGCGCCAGCAGCTTGGCGCCGGGACAGAACAATGAGCAGTTCTTC,CASSLAPGQNNEQFF
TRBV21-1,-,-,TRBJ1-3,TGTGCCAGCAGCAGGGACGGGCCGGGGGGAAACACCATATATTTT,CASSRDGPGGNTIYF
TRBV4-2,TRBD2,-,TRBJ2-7,TGTGCCAGCAGCCAAACTCCGGGACTAGCGATCGACGAGCAGTACTTC,CASSQTPGLAIDEQYF
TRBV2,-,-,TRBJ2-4,TGTGCCAGCAGTGAAGCGGGGCTAGCCAAAAACATTCAGTACTTC,CASSEAGLAKNIQYF
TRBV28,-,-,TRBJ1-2,TGTGCCAGCAGCGATTGGCAGGGGTTCTATGGCTACACCTTC,CASSDWQGFYGYTF
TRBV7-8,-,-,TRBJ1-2,TGTGCCAGCAGCTTACAATCGGGATTCCCAAGCTACACCTTC,CASSLQSGFPSYTF
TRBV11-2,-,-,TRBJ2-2,TGTGCCAGCAGCTTAGATCAAATGGGCGGGGAGCTGTTTTTT,CASSLDQMGGELFF
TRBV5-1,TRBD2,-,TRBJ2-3,TGCGCCAGCAGCCCCTTGGCGGGAGCAGGCACAGATACGCAGTATTTT,CASSPLAGAGTDTQYF
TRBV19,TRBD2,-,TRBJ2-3,TGTGCCAGTAGTCAACCGGGACTAGCGGGCACAGATACGCAGTATTTT,CASSQPGLAGTDTQYF
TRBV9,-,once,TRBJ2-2,TGTGCCAGCAGCCCTGCGGCCGGGGAGCTGTTTTTT,CASSPAAGELFF
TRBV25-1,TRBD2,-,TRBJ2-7,TGTGCCAGCAGTGAACCGGGACTAGGAGCCTACGAGCAGTACTTC,CASSEPGLGAYEQYF
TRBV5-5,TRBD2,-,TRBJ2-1,TGTGCCAGCAGCCGGGGGGGAGCCTCCAATGAGCAGTTCTTC,CASSRGGASNEQFF